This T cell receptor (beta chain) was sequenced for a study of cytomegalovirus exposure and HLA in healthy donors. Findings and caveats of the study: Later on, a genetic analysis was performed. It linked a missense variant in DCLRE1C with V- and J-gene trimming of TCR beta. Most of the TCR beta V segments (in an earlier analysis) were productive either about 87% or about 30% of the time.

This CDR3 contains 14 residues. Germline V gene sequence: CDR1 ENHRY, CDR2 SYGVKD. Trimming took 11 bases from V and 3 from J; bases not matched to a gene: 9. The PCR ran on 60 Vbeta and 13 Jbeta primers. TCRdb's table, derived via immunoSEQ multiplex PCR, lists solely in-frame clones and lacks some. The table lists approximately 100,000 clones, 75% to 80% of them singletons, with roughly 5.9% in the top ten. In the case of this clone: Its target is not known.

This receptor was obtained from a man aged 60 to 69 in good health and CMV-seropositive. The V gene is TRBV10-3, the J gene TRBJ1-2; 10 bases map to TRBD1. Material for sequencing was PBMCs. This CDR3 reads CAHRRGTGDYGYTF. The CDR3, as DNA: TGTGCCCATAGGAGGGGGACAGGGGACTATGGCTACACCTTC.